This T cell receptor (beta chain) was sequenced for a study of patients and donors after allogeneic stem cell transplantation. TCRdb recomputed calls from the RT-PCR reads with MiXCR, one row per CDR3 protein. Of under 170,000 distinct CDR3 sequences listed, roughly two fifths were seen once; the top ten hold 50%. V lost 4 bases and J lost 7, with 14 bases in between. Germline V gene sequence: CDR1 SGHDT, CDR2 YYEEEE. This CDR3 is 14 amino acids long. In this sample, this clonotype turned up a few times. The sequencing sample was made of blood, either unsorted or a sorted T cell fraction (not recorded which). This clonotype was sampled from a human donor who was either an allogeneic HSCT recipient or a stem cell or donor lymphocyte infusion donor (not recorded which). It is not recorded whose cells these are; they may come from a transplant donor. The rearrangement links TRBV5-6 to TRBJ2-2; no clear D. The CDR3 sequence: CASSPWWGLGELFF. The CDR3 DNA reads as TGTGCCAGCAGCCCCTGGTGGGGTCTCGGGGAGCTGTTTTTT.